The 21 T cell receptor beta chains below all came from one sample that was sequenced in a study of cytomegalovirus exposure and HLA in healthy donors. PCR amplification relied on 60 Vbeta primers (plus 13 Jbeta primers). The repertoire was sequenced with immunoSEQ multiplex PCR; TCRdb's copy has only in-frame clones and lacks some. The sample lists 100,000 or so clones, about 83% seen once, with 6.1% in the top ten. The sample comprised PBMCs. These receptors all come from a young man in good health and CMV-seronegative.

The chain couples TRBV6-6 to TRBJ1-4; 8 bases fit TRBD1. This CDR3 contains 15 residues. Germline-derived CDR1 and CDR2 are MNHNY and SVGAGI (reference sequence). Trimming at V came to 5 bases and at J to 7 bases, leaving 9 bases not matched to a gene. CDR3 loop: CASSPTWTGFEKLFF. CDR3 bases: TGTGCCAGCAGTCCCACCTGGACAGGGTTTGAAAAACTGTTTTTT.

The chain combines TRBV4-3 with TRBJ2-5, with unresolved D. The J call is uncertain, as TRBJ2-7 better fits the DNA end. The CDR3 length is 14 residues. CDR1 and CDR2 from the germline V gene are LGHNA and YSLEER. CDR3: CASSQEAAAYEQYF. CDR3 nucleotide sequence: TGCGCCAGCAGCCAAGAGGCGGCAGCCTACGAGCAGTACTTC.

The chain joins TRBV7-9 to TRBJ2-2, with D possibly matching TRBD1 (7 bases). The CDR3 is 15 residues long. V was pared by 5 bases and J by 1 base, with 11 bases between. In germline, CDR1 is SEHNR, CDR2 FQNEAQ (reference sequence). CDR3: CASSPQGGNTGELFF. CDR3 nucleotides: TGTGCCAGCAGCCCGCAGGGGGGGAACACCGGGGAGCTGTTTTTT.

The V gene is TRBV4-3, the J gene TRBJ1-2; TRBD1 aligns across 7 bases. Germline trimming cut 0 bases from V and 5 bases from J; bases unmatched to any gene: 9. Germline V lookup: CDR1 LGHNA, CDR2 YSLEER. The CDR3 extends over 16 amino acids. The CDR3 loop is CASSQDYGDSTYGYTF. CDR3 bases: TGCGCCAGCAGCCAAGATTATGGGGACAGCACTTATGGCTACACCTTC.

The chain couples TRBV30 to TRBJ2-1; D may be TRBD2 (5 bases). Trimming took 0 bases from V and 4 from J, leaving 10 bases between them. The CDR3 has 14 residues. CDR1 and CDR2 (germline): GTSNPN, SVGIG (reference sequence). The CDR3 sequence is CAWSVIQRYNEQFF. The DNA of the CDR3 is TGTGCCTGGAGTGTAATCCAGCGGTACAATGAGCAGTTCTTC.

The V call is TRBV6-1, the J call TRBJ2-7, with a tentative D call TRBD2 (6 bases). CDR1 is MNHNS, CDR2 SASEGT, per germline. V was trimmed by 6 bases and J by 6 bases, leaving 21 bases between them. This CDR3 has 15 residues. The CDR3 DNA follows: TGTGCCAGCAGAACGTCCGGGCGGGGTACGCCCGAGCAGTACTTC. Translated: CASRTSGRGTPEQYF.

The V and J genes are TRBV6-5 and TRBJ2-2; the D gene is possibly TRBD1 (6 bases). The V end lost 6 bases, the J end lost 6 bases, and 14 bases lay between the germline ends. CDR1 MNHEY and CDR2 SVGAGI come from the germline V gene. The CDR3 covers 14 residues. The CDR3 DNA sequence: TGTGCCAGCAGCCACACAGGGTCCTCCGGGGAGCTGTTTTTT. This codes for CASSHTGSSGELFF.

CDR3 nucleotide sequence: TGCGCCAGCAGCCAAGACAGGGGGGTAAAATACGAGCAGTACTTC. This translates into CASSQDRGVKYEQYF. V and J are TRBV4-3 and TRBJ2-7; the D gene is possibly TRBD1 (7 bases). The CDR3 consists of 15 residues. Germline V gene sequence: CDR1 LGHNA, CDR2 YSLEER. The V end was cut by 0 bases, the J end by 4 bases, with 13 bases between.

V is TRBV11-2 and J is TRBJ2-3; tentative D call: TRBD1 (6 bases). Trimming removed 3 bases at V and 0 bases at J, with 10 bases between. Germline assignment: CDR1 SGHAT and CDR2 FQNNGV. The CDR3 contains 15 residues. CDR3 DNA sequence: TGTGCCAGCAGCTTCGGACAGACCAGCACAGATACGCAGTATTTT. Amino acids: CASSFGQTSTDTQYF.

The chain combines TRBV5-1 with TRBJ2-7; no clear D. This CDR3 has 14 amino acids. Germline V gene lookup returns CDR1 SGHRS and CDR2 YFSETQ. V was shortened by 0 bases and J by 5 bases, with 12 bases between the two germline ends. The CDR3 bases are TGCGCCAGCAGCTTGGCTGTGACTCCGAACGAGCAGTACTTC. It encodes CASSLAVTPNEQYF.

This rearrangement joins TRBV11-3 to TRBJ2-3; perhaps TRBD2 as D (6 bases). The V and J ends lost 0 bases and 1 base respectively, with 11 bases between them. The CDR3 is 16 residues long. Germline V CDR1 and CDR2: SGHNT, YENEEA. The CDR3 protein is CASSLDRPSGTDTQYF. The CDR3 region has the DNA TGTGCCAGCAGCTTAGATCGGCCTAGCGGCACAGATACGCAGTATTTT.

The chain links TRBV5-8 to TRBJ2-4, with D possibly TRBD1 on 7 matching bases. V lost 2 bases and J lost 0, with 15 bases in between. The V gene's germline CDR1 is SGHTS and CDR2 YDEGEE. The CDR3 is made up of 17 amino acids. The CDR3 DNA reads as TGTGCCAGCAGCTTTTATCAGGGGGGACTAGCCAAAAACATTCAGTACTTC. It codes for CASSFYQGGLAKNIQYF.

The rearrangement joins TRBV7-2 to TRBJ2-5, with D unresolved. The V gene's germline CDR1 is SGHTA and CDR2 FQGNSA. There are 11 residues in the CDR3. The V end was cut by 5 bases, the J end by 4 bases, with 5 bases between. CDR3 DNA: TGTGCCAGCAGCCTCCTAGAGACCCAGTACTTC. Its translation is CASSLLETQYF.

This chain links TRBV7-8 with TRBJ2-7, with D unclear. Between the trimmed V and J ends, which lost 1 base and 2 bases, there was a span of 9 bases. The CDR3 runs 14 residues. Germline CDR1 reads SGHVS; CDR2 reads FQNEAQ. CDR3 region: CASSLVDGAYEQYF. The CDR3 DNA is TGTGCCAGCAGCTTAGTTGACGGAGCCTACGAGCAGTACTTC.

This rearrangement joins TRBV28 to TRBJ2-3; the match to TRBD2 covers 9 bases. After removal of 5 bases from V and 6 bases from J, the junction contained 3 bases not matched to a gene. The CDR3 consists of 13 residues. CDR1 MDHEN and CDR2 SYDVKM come from the germline V gene. This chain's CDR3 is CASSRTSADTQYF. For the CDR3, the DNA is TGTGCCAGCAGTCGGACTAGCGCGGATACGCAGTATTTT.

The CDR3 DNA sequence: TGTGCCAGTAAAACAGGGGGGGAATATAGCAATCAGCCCCAGCATTTT. This sequence encodes CASKTGGEYSNQPQHF. The gene calls are TRBV19 and TRBJ1-5; TRBD1 matches at 8 bases. This CDR3 is built from 16 residues. The V gene's germline CDR1 is LNHDA and CDR2 SQIVND (reference sequence). The V gene end was trimmed by 7 bases and the J gene end by 0 bases; junction bases not matched to a gene: 8.

The chain uses TRBV19 and TRBJ2-1; 9 bases match TRBD2. After removal of 5 bases from V and 4 bases from J, the junction contained 6 bases not matched to a gene. Germline CDR1 reads LNHDA; CDR2 reads SQIVND (reference sequence). This CDR3 has 15 amino acids. The CDR3 loop reads CASSQEREAYNEQFF. The CDR3 nucleotides are TGTGCCAGTAGTCAGGAGCGGGAGGCATACAATGAGCAGTTCTTC.

The chain employs TRBV19 and TRBJ2-1; 10 bases are shared with TRBD2. J gave up 9 bases and V 5 bases, and 7 bases lay outside the gene matches. The CDR3 spans 14 residues. The V gene's germline CDR1 is LNHDA and CDR2 SQIVND (reference sequence). The CDR3 protein is CASSPTTSGAEQFF. The CDR3 coding sequence is TGTGCCAGTAGTCCGACCACTAGCGGGGCTGAGCAGTTCTTC. Full variable domain (outside the CDR3, taken from reference TRBV19 and TRBJ2-1): DGGITQSPKYLFRKEGQNVTLSCEQNLNHDAMYWYRQDPGQGLRLIYYSQIVNDFQKGDIAEGYSVSREKKESFPLTVTSAQKNPTAFYLCASSPTTSGAEQFFGPGTRLTVL.

V usage is TRBV4-3 and J usage is TRBJ2-1, with 10 bases that match TRBD2. This CDR3 is built from 16 residues. The trim removed 1 base at V and 2 bases at J, leaving 2 bases unmatched. Germline CDR1 is LGHNA and CDR2 is YSLEER. The CDR3 nucleotides are TGCGCCAGCAGCCAAGGGCTAGCGGGAGCCTACAATGAGCAGTTCTTC. This translates into CASSQGLAGAYNEQFF.

The rearrangement links TRBV4-2 to TRBJ1-5; D is unclear. CDR1 and CDR2 from the germline V gene are LGHNA and YNFKEQ. Trimming shortened V by 3 bases and J by 7 bases, and 22 bases separated the two germline ends. CDR3 length equals 17 residues. CDR3 sequence (DNA): TGTGCCAGCAGCCATACCGACGCGGGCGCCACGCGGCAGCCCCAGCATTTT. Translating gives CASSHTDAGATRQPQHF.

V and J are TRBV9 and TRBJ2-5; 8 bases are a match to TRBD2. This CDR3 is 14 amino acids long. The J segment lost 5 bases and the V segment lost 1 base, leaving 4 bases of the junction unmatched. Germline V gives CDR1 SGDLS, CDR2 YYNGEE. CDR3 sequence: CASSVLAGGETQYF. The CDR3 bases are TGTGCCAGCAGCGTACTCGCGGGAGGTGAGACCCAGTACTTC.